A single sample gave rise to the 28 T cell receptor beta chains below, sequenced in a study of T cell changes during pregnancy in multiple sclerosis. Measured with immunoSEQ multiplex PCR; TCRdb has only the in-frame clones, and not every one. The sample has approximately 66,000 clones, around 92% seen once; the top ten hold roughly 2.1%. The sample was peripheral blood, taken in the third trimester of pregnancy. The receptors here all came from a female donor in good health, enrolled as a control in a pregnancy study.

The chain recombines TRBV19 with TRBJ1-4; no clear D gene. V gave up 8 bases and J gave up 0 bases, with 16 bases separating them. Germline V gives CDR1 LNHDA, CDR2 SQIVND (reference sequence). The CDR3 covers 16 residues. The CDR3 protein is CASSQTPGSTNEKLFF. The CDR3 DNA reads TGTGCCAGTTCCCAGACACCGGGGTCAACTAATGAAAAACTGTTTTTT.

The rearrangement links TRBV27 to TRBJ2-7; 9 bases fit TRBD2. The CDR3 loop spans 16 amino acids. V was clipped by 5 bases and J by 0 bases; unmatched bases: 8. Looked up from germline, CDR1 is MNHEY and CDR2 is SMNVEV (reference sequence). CDR3 protein: CASSPKRAGGSYEQYF. Written as DNA, the CDR3 is TGTGCCAGCAGTCCCAAAAGAGCGGGAGGCTCCTACGAGCAGTACTTC.

CDR3 sequence reads: CAISRTGPYEQYF. In nucleotides, the CDR3 is TGTGCCATCAGTCGGACAGGGCCCTACGAGCAGTACTTC. This sequence joins TRBV10-3 and TRBJ2-7, with 8 bases aligning to TRBD1. This CDR3 comprises 13 residues. In germline, CDR1 is ENHRY, CDR2 SYGVKD. The V and J ends lost 5 bases and 2 bases, in that order; junction bases with no gene match: 2.

The CDR3 coding sequence is TGTGCCAGCAGGCCCGGGACTAGCGGTACCGGGGAGCTGTTTTTT. Amino acid sequence: CASRPGTSGTGELFF. This chain uses TRBV7-9 with TRBJ2-2, with 11 bases that match TRBD2. CDR1 SEHNR and CDR2 FQNEAQ come from the germline V gene (reference sequence). V lost 6 bases to trimming and J lost 5 bases; unmatched junction nucleotides: 5. This CDR3 has 15 amino acids.

The chain joins TRBV19 to TRBJ1-2, with D tentatively TRBD1 (6 bases). Germline V gene lookup returns CDR1 LNHDA and CDR2 SQIVND (reference sequence). This CDR3 is built from 16 residues. The ends were cut back, 6 bases at V and 6 bases at J, with 23 bases in the middle. This CDR3 reads CASRYQGQPLGDGYTF. The CDR3 coding sequence is TGTGCCAGTAGATATCAGGGACAACCCCTGGGGGATGGCTACACCTTC.

The chain is built from TRBV7-9 and TRBJ2-1; a possible D gene is TRBD2 (6 bases). Germline CDR1 reads SEHNR; CDR2 reads FQNEAQ (reference sequence). V was cut by 6 bases and J by 6 bases, with 18 bases left in between. The CDR3 loop spans 15 amino acids. The CDR3 region is CASSPTYRRGNEQFF. The CDR3 coding sequence is TGTGCCAGCAGTCCCACCTATCGGAGGGGCAATGAGCAGTTCTTC.

V usage is TRBV7-2 and J usage is TRBJ1-1; 7 bases agree with TRBD1. This CDR3 has 18 residues. The V segment lost 0 bases and the J segment 0 bases; nucleotides outside the gene matches: 10. Germline values: CDR1 SGHTA, CDR2 FQGNSA. CDR3 sequence (DNA): TGTGCCAGCAGCTTAGCCGGGAGCAGGGGGTATGTGAACACTGAAGCTTTCTTT. Protein sequence: CASSLAGSRGYVNTEAFF.

This chain links TRBV4-1 with TRBJ1-4; D not certain. Per the germline V gene, CDR1 is MGHRA and CDR2 is YSYEKL. The CDR3 has 14 amino acids. Deletions cut 0 bases from V and 7 bases from J, with 9 bases between. The CDR3 is CASSQDPLGEKLFF. As DNA, the CDR3 is TGCGCCAGCAGCCAAGATCCCCTCGGTGAAAAACTGTTTTTT.

This chain joins TRBV28 and TRBJ2-1; the D gene is possibly TRBD1 (5 bases). Trimming removed 4 bases at V and 8 bases at J, with 9 bases between. CDR3 length equals 12 residues. Germline assignment: CDR1 MDHEN and CDR2 SYDVKM. The CDR3 sequence is CASSSQGYEQFF. The CDR3 DNA sequence: TGTGCCAGCAGTTCCCAGGGTTATGAGCAGTTCTTC.

The J gene is TRBJ2-1, the V gene TRBV9, with TRBD2 matching 11 bases. The CDR3 is 15 residues long. V was clipped by 4 bases and J by 4 bases; unmatched bases: 4. CDR1 and CDR2 (germline): SGDLS, YYNGEE. As DNA, the CDR3 is TGTGCCAGCAGCCCCCGGACTAGCGGGTACAATGAGCAGTTCTTC. Its translation is CASSPRTSGYNEQFF. The complete variable domain, with remaining parts taken from reference TRBV9 and TRBJ2-1, reads DSGVTQTPKHLITATGQRVTLRCSPRSGDLSVYWYQQSLDQGLQFLIQYYNGEERAKGNILERFSAQQFPDLHSELNLSSLELGDSALYFCASSPRTSGYNEQFFGPGTRLTVL.

CDR3 DNA: TGTGCCAGCAGTGGGAGGGTTAGCAATCAGCCCCAGCATTTT. Amino acid sequence: CASSGRVSNQPQHF. This chain uses TRBV6-1 with TRBJ1-5; D unclear. Germline V CDR1 and CDR2: MNHNS, SASEGT. Trimming left V 4 bases short and J 0 bases short, with 7 bases between. This CDR3 spans 14 amino acids.

The chain employs TRBV6-6 and TRBJ2-5, with D uncertain. The V and J ends lost 6 bases and 2 bases respectively, with 4 bases between them. The CDR3 sequence is 11 residues long. CDR1 and CDR2 from the germline V gene are MNHNY and SVGAGI (reference sequence). The CDR3 DNA reads as TGTGCCAGCAGCCCTCAAGAGACCCAGTACTTC. As protein: CASSPQETQYF.

The gene calls are TRBV15 and TRBJ1-2; D uncertain. Germline V CDR1 and CDR2: LNHNV, YYDKDF (reference sequence). The CDR3 is 15 amino acids. V gave up 0 bases and J gave up 8 bases, with 16 bases separating them. This CDR3 reads CATSREYEGSVGYTF. CDR3 nucleotides: TGTGCCACCAGCAGAGAATATGAGGGTTCGGTCGGCTACACCTTC.

The genes are TRBV30 and TRBJ2-7, with a possible D match to TRBD2 (5 bases). The CDR3 runs to 13 residues. Trimming removed 3 bases from V and 6 bases from J, with 15 bases in between. Germline assignment: CDR1 GTSNPN and CDR2 SVGIG (reference sequence). The CDR3 sequence: CAWRPRGRSEQYF. In DNA form, the CDR3 reads TGTGCCTGGAGGCCCCGGGGTCGGAGCGAGCAGTACTTC.

The chain links TRBV30 to TRBJ1-5; D is possibly TRBD1 (6 bases). Germline V gene sequence: CDR1 GTSNPN, CDR2 SVGIG (reference sequence). V was shortened by 2 bases and J by 6 bases, with 17 bases between the two germline ends. The CDR3 is 15 residues long. CDR3 residues: CAWSRGSVDGQPQHF. CDR3 nucleotide sequence: TGTGCCTGGAGTAGGGGGTCCGTAGACGGTCAGCCCCAGCATTTT.

The J gene is TRBJ1-4, the V gene TRBV9; weak D call: TRBD1 (5 bases). This CDR3 has 13 residues. Germline V lookup: CDR1 SGDLS, CDR2 YYNGEE. Trimming took off 3 bases at V and 13 bases at J, with 16 bases between the two ends. This chain's CDR3 is CASSARQYTGLFF. The CDR3, as DNA: TGTGCCAGCAGCGCCCGACAGTACACGGGACTGTTTTTT.

V and J are TRBV7-8 and TRBJ1-1, with TRBD1 matching over 7 bases. CDR3 length equals 15 residues. After removal of 5 bases from V and 1 base from J, the junction contained 7 bases not matched to a gene. Germline values: CDR1 SGHVS, CDR2 FQNEAQ. CDR3 sequence (DNA): TGTGCCAGCAGCCGTATGACAGGGAGGAACACTGAAGCTTTCTTT. Translating gives CASSRMTGRNTEAFF.

This chain connects TRBV5-4 to TRBJ2-1, with a possible D match to TRBD1 (6 bases). This CDR3 is built from 18 residues. Germline V gene sequence: CDR1 SGHNT, CDR2 YYREEE (reference sequence). Trimming left V 0 bases short and J 1 base short, with 17 bases between. CDR3 region: CASSLALGAPLSYNEQFF. The CDR3 DNA reads as TGTGCCAGCAGCTTGGCCCTGGGGGCTCCCCTATCCTACAATGAGCAGTTCTTC.

V usage is TRBV2 and J usage is TRBJ2-7; 9 bases map to TRBD1. The V segment lost 4 bases and the J segment 5 bases; nucleotides outside the gene matches: 9. Germline values: CDR1 SNHLY, CDR2 FYNNEI. The CDR3 runs to 15 residues. CDR3 protein: CASSVGQGGRNEQYF. CDR3 DNA: TGTGCCAGCAGTGTGGGACAGGGAGGACGAAACGAGCAGTACTTC.

This chain's CDR3 is CASSPIKRKGAGANVLTF. The CDR3 coding sequence is TGTGCCAGCAGCCCCATAAAACGGAAAGGGGCCGGGGCCAACGTCCTGACTTTC. V usage is TRBV5-4 and J usage is TRBJ2-6; weak D call: TRBD1 (5 bases). The CDR3 is 18 amino acids. The ends were cut back, 4 bases at V and 4 bases at J, with 21 bases in the middle. Per germline, CDR1 SGHNT and CDR2 YYREEE (reference sequence).

The chain carries TRBV5-8 and TRBJ2-1; D unresolved. V gave up 2 bases and J gave up 2 bases, with 2 bases separating them. Germline loops: CDR1 SGHTS, CDR2 YDEGEE. The CDR3 spans 12 residues. The CDR3 DNA sequence: TGTGCCAGCAGCTTTACCTACAATGAGCAGTTCTTC. Translating gives CASSFTYNEQFF.

This clone appeared once. This sequence joins TRBV7-2 and TRBJ2-5; D is perhaps TRBD2 (5 bases). The CDR3 extends over 13 amino acids. V was trimmed by 5 bases and J by 5 bases, leaving 12 bases between them. The germline V gene has CDR1 SGHTA and CDR2 FQGNSA. The CDR3 DNA reads TGTGCCAGCAGCAAACTAGGTTCGGAGACCCAGTACTTC. It yields the protein CASSKLGSETQYF. Supplemented by reference TRBV7-2 and TRBJ2-5, the full variable domain reads GAGVSQSPSNKVTEKGKDVELRCDPISGHTALYWYRQSLGQGLEFLIYFQGNSAPDKSGLPSDRFSAERTGGSVSTLTIQRTQQEDSAVYLCASSKLGSETQYFGPGTRLLVL.

This clone was counted once. The chain has TRBV6-1 and TRBJ1-1; tentatively, D is TRBD1 (5 bases). Germline V gives CDR1 MNHNS, CDR2 SASEGT. The CDR3 length is 13 residues. The V gene lost 5 bases and the J gene lost 2 bases, with 9 bases spanning the gap. As DNA, the CDR3 is TGTGCCAGCAGTAAATGGACAAACACTGAAGCTTTCTTT. Its protein product is CASSKWTNTEAFF.

The J gene is TRBJ2-7, the V gene TRBV7-3; tentatively, D is TRBD1 (5 bases). Per the germline V gene, CDR1 is SGHTA and CDR2 is FQGTGA. The ends were cut back, 1 base at V and 6 bases at J, with 13 bases in the middle. The CDR3 contains 14 residues. The CDR3 nucleotides read TGTGCCAGCAGCTTAAAGTGGACACCGGGCGAGCAGTACTTC. Residues: CASSLKWTPGEQYF.

The rearrangement uses TRBV30 and TRBJ1-1, with D maybe TRBD1 (5 bases). V lost 6 bases and J 4 bases, leaving 12 bases between the germline ends. The CDR3 sequence is 12 residues long. Germline values: CDR1 GTSNPN, CDR2 SVGIG (reference sequence). The CDR3 reads CACDLQGTEAFF. For the CDR3, the DNA is TGTGCCTGTGACCTGCAGGGCACTGAAGCTTTCTTT.

This chain connects TRBV6-1 to TRBJ1-2; D ambiguous. Trimming removed 2 bases at V and 7 bases at J, with 8 bases between. Germline lookup yields CDR1 MNHNS and CDR2 SASEGT. The CDR3 contains 12 residues. CDR3: CASSEIRSGYTF. CDR3 bases: TGTGCCAGCAGTGAAATTAGGAGTGGCTACACCTTC.

The chain combines TRBV11-2 with TRBJ2-7, with 9 bases fitting TRBD2. The CDR3 sequence is 17 residues long. From germline, CDR1 is SGHAT and CDR2 FQNNGV. Germline trimming cut 3 bases from V and 4 bases from J; bases unmatched to any gene: 13. CDR3 protein: CASSFSVSPSGAYEQYF. The CDR3 DNA is TGTGCCAGCAGCTTCAGTGTCTCTCCTAGCGGGGCTTACGAGCAGTACTTC.

V is TRBV7-2 and J is TRBJ2-1; 7 nucleotides agree with TRBD2. CDR1 and CDR2 (germline): SGHTA, FQGNSA. Trimming cost V 5 bases and J 9 bases; bases outside gene matches: 13. CDR3 length: 15 residues. The CDR3 spells CASSLIAGSGGEQFF. CDR3 DNA: TGTGCCAGCAGCCTCATAGCGGGCTCCGGGGGTGAGCAGTTCTTC.